This record covers a single T cell receptor beta chain. Its cognate antigen is unknown. The data are from a study of cytomegalovirus exposure and HLA in healthy donors. Study conclusions and caveats: The only immune exposure information that was available was CMV serostatus. In an earlier analysis, most TCR beta V segments were productive about 87% or about 30% of the time.

13 Jbeta primers and 60 Vbeta primers were used for the PCR. The method was immunoSEQ multiplex PCR; TCRdb's version includes in-frame clones alone and lacks a portion of them. The sample records about 250,000 clones, around 90% being singletons. Input material: PBMCs. The clonotype originates from a girl aged 2 to 10 in good health and CMV-seronegative.

The CDR3 sequence is CASRGTGVTEAFF. The CDR3 DNA reads as TGTGCCAGCAGGGGGACAGGTGTTACTGAAGCTTTCTTT. The V and J genes are TRBV2 and TRBJ1-1; the match to TRBD1 covers 8 bases. CDR1 and CDR2 (germline): SNHLY, FYNNEI. The CDR3 totals 13 residues. Trimming took 6 bases from V and 5 from J; bases not matched to a gene: 5. Based on the CDR3 plus reference TRBV2 and TRBJ1-1, the full variable domain is EPEVTQTPSHQVTQMGQEVILRCVPISNHLYFYWYRQILGQKVEFLVSFYNNEISEKSEIFDDQFSVERPDGSNFTLKIRSTKLEDSAMYFCASRGTGVTEAFFGQGTRLTVV.